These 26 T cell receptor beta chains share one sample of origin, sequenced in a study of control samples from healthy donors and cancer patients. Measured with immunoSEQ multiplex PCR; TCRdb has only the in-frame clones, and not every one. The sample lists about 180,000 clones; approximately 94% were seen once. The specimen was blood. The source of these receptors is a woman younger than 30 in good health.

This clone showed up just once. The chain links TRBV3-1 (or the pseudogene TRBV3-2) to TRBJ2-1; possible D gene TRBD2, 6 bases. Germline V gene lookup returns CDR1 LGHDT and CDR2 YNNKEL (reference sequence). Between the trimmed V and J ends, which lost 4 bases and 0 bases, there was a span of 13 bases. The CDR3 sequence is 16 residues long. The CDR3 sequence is CASSPPGTFSYNEQFF. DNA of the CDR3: TGTGCCAGCAGCCCCCCCGGGACTTTCTCCTACAATGAGCAGTTCTTC.

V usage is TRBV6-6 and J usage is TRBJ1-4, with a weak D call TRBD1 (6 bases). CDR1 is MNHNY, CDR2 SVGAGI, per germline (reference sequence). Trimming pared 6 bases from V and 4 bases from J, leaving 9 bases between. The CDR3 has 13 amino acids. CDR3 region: CASRGGSNEKLFF. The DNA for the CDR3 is TGTGCCAGCAGGGGGGGCAGTAATGAAAAACTGTTTTTT.

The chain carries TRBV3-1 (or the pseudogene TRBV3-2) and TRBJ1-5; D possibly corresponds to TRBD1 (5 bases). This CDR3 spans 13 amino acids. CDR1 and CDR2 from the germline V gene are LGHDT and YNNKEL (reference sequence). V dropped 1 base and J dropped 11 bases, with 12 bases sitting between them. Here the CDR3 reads CASSQGEGRAQHF. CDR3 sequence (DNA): TGTGCCAGCAGCCAAGGTGAGGGACGGGCCCAGCATTTT.

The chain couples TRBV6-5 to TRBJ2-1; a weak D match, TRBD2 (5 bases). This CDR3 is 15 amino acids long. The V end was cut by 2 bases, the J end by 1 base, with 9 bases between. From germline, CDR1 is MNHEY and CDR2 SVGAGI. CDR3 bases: TGTGCCAGCAGTTACGGGGAGCCGTCCTACAATGAGCAGTTCTTC. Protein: CASSYGEPSYNEQFF.

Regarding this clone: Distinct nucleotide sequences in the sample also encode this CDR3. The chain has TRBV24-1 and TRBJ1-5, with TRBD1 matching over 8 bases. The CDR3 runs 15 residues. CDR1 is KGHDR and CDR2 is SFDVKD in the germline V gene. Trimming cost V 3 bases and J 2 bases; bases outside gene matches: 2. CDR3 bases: TGTGCCACCAGTGATCCGACAGGGGGCAATCAGCCCCAGCATTTT. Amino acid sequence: CATSDPTGGNQPQHF.

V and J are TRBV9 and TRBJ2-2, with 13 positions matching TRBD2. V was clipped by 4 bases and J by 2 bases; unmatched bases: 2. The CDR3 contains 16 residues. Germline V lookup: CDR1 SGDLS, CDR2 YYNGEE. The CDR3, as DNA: TGTGCCAGCAGCAGGACTAGCGGGGGAAACACCGGGGAGCTGTTTTTT. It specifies CASSRTSGGNTGELFF.

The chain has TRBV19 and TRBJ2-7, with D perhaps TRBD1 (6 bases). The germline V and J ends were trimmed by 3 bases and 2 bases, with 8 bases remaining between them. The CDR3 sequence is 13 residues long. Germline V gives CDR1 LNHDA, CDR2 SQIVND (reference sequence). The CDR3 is CASSISGAYEQYF. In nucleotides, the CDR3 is TGTGCCAGTAGTATTTCAGGGGCCTACGAGCAGTACTTC. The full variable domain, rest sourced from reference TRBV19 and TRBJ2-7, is DGGITQSPKYLFRKEGQNVTLSCEQNLNHDAMYWYRQDPGQGLRLIYYSQIVNDFQKGDIAEGYSVSREKKESFPLTVTSAQKNPTAFYLCASSISGAYEQYFGPGTRLTVT.

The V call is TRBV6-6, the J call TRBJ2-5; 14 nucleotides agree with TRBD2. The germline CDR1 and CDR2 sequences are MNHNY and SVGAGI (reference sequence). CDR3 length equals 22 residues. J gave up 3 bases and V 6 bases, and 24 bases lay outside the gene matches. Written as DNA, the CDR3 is TGTGCCAGCAGCTACGCCGACCGACAGGGGACTAGCGGGAGAAGCCCTAAAGAGACCCAGTACTTC. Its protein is CASSYADRQGTSGRSPKETQYF.

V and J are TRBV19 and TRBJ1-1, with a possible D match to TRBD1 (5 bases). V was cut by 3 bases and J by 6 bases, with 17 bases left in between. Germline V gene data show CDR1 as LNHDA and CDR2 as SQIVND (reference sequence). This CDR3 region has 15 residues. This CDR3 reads CASSIGPDKYAEAFF. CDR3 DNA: TGTGCCAGTAGTATCGGGCCGGACAAGTACGCTGAAGCTTTCTTT.

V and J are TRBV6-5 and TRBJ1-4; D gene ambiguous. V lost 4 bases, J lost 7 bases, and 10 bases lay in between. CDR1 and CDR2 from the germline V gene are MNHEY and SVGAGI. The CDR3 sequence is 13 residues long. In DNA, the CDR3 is TGTGCCAGCAGTTCCGGCCAGACTGAAAAACTGTTTTTT. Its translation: CASSSGQTEKLFF.

The chain's CDR3 is CASSLVRPNEKLFF. CDR3 bases: TGTGCCAGCAGTTTAGTACGCCCTAATGAAAAACTGTTTTTT. The chain joins TRBV28 to TRBJ1-4, with no clear D. Looked up from germline, CDR1 is MDHEN and CDR2 is SYDVKM. The CDR3 has 14 amino acids. Trimming removed 2 bases from V and 3 bases from J, with 7 bases in between.

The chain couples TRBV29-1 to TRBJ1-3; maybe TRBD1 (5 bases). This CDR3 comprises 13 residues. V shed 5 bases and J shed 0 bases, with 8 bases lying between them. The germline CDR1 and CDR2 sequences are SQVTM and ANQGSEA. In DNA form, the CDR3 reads TGCAGCGTTCGAACAGGCTCTGGAAACACCATATATTTT. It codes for CSVRTGSGNTIYF. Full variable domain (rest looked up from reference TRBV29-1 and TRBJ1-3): SAVISQKPSRDICQRGTSLTIQCQVDSQVTMMFWYRQQPGQSLTLIATANQGSEATYESGFVIDKFPISRPNLTFSTLTVSNMSPEDSSIYLCSVRTGSGNTIYFGEGSWLTVV.

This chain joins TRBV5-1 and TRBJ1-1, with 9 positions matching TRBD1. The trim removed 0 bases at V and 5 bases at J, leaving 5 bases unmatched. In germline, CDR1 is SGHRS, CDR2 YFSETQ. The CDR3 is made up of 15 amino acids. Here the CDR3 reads CASSLDRGLGTEAFF. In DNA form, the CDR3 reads TGCGCCAGCAGCTTGGACAGGGGGCTGGGGACTGAAGCTTTCTTT.

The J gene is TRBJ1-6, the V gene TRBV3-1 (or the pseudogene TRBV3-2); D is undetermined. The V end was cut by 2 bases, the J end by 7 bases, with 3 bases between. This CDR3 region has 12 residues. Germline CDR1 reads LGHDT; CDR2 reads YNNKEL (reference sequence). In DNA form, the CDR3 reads TGTGCCAGCAGCCAATCCAATTCACCCCTCCACTTT. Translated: CASSQSNSPLHF.

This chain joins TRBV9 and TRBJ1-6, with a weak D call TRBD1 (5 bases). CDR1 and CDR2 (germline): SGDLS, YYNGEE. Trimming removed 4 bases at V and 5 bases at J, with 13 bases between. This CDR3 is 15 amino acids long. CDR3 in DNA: TGTGCCAGCAGCCCTCAAGGGGTGAATAATTCACCCCTCCACTTT. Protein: CASSPQGVNNSPLHF.

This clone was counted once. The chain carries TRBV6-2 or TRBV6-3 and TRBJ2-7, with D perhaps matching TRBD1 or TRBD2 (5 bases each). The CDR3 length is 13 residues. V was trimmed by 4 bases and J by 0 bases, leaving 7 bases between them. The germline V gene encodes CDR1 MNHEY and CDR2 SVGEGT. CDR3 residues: CASSWGTSYEQYF. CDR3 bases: TGTGCCAGCAGTTGGGGGACCTCCTACGAGCAGTACTTC.

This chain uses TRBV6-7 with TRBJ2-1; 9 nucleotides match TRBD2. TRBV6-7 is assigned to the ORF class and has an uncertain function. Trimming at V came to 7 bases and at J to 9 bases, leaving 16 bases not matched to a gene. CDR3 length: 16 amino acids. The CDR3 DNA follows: TGTGCCAGCAACAGGGCTAAAGGCGGGAGGGGCGCTGAGCAGTTCTTC. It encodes CASNRAKGGRGAEQFF.

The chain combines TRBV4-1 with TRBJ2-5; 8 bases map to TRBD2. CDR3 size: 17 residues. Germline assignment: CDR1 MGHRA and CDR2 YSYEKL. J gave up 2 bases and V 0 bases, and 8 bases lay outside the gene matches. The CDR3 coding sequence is TGCGCCAGCAGCCAAGAAGGAGCGGGGGATTCTCAAGAGACCCAGTACTTC. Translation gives CASSQEGAGDSQETQYF.

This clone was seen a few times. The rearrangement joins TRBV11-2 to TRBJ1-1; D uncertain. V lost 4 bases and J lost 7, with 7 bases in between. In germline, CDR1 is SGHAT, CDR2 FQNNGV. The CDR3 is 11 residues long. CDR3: CASSSYNEAFF. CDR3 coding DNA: TGTGCCAGCAGCTCCTATAATGAAGCTTTCTTT.

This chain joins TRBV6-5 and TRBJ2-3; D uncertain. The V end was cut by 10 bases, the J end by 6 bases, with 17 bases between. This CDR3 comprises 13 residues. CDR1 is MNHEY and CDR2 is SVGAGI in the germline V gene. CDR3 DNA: TGTGCCATAACTCTCTACGGCCCGGATACGCAGTATTTT. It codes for CAITLYGPDTQYF.

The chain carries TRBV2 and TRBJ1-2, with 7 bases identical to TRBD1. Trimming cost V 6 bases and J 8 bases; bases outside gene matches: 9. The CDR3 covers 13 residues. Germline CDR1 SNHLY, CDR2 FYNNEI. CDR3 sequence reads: CASSATGSEGYTF. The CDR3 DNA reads TGTGCCAGCAGCGCGACAGGGTCGGAAGGCTACACCTTC.

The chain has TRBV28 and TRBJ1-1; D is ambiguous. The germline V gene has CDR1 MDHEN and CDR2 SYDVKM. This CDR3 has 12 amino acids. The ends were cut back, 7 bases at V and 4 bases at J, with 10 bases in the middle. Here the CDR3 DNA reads TGTGCCAGCACCCTATCGGCCACTGAAGCTTTCTTT. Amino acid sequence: CASTLSATEAFF.

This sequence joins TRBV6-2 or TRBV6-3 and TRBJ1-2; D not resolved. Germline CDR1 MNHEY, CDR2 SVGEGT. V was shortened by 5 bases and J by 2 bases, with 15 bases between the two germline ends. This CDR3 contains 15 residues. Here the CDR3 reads CASSRTLRENYGYTF. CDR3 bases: TGTGCCAGCAGTCGCACCCTCCGGGAGAACTATGGCTACACCTTC.

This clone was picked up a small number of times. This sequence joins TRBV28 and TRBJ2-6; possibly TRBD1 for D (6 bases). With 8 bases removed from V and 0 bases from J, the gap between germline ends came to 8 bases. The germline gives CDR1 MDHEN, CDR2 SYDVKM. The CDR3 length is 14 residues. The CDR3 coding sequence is TGTGCCAGCGGACAGCCCTCTGGGGCCAACGTCCTGACTTTC. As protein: CASGQPSGANVLTF.

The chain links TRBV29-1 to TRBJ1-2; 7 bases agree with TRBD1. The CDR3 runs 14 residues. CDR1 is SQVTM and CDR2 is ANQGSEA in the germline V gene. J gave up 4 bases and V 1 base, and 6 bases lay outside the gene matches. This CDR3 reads CSVEAGQFFYGYTF. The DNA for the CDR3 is TGCAGCGTTGAAGCGGGACAGTTCTTCTATGGCTACACCTTC.

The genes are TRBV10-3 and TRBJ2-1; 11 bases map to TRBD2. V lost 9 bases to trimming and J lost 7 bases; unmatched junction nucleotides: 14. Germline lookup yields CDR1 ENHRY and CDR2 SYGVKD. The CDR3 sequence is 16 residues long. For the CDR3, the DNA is TGTGCCATGAGCTCTAGCGGGAGGTTCGACGGGAATGAGCAGTTCTTC. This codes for CAMSSSGRFDGNEQFF.